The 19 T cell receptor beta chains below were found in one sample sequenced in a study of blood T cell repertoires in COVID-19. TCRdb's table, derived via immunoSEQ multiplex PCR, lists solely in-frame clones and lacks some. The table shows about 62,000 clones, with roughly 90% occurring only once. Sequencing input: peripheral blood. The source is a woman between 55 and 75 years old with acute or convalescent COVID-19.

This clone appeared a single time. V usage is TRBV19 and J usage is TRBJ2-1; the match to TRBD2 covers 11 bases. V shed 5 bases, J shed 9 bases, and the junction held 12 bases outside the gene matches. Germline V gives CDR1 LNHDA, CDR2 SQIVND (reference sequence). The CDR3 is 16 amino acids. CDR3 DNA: TGTGCCAGTAGTCTCAGTAGCGGGAGGGCCGGTAGTGAGCAGTTCTTC. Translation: CASSLSSGRAGSEQFF.

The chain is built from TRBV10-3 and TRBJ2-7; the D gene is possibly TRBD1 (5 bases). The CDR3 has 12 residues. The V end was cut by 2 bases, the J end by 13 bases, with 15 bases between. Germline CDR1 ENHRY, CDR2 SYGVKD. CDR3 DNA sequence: TGTGCCATCAGTGAGGTGGCAGGGTCAGTATACGTC. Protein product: CAISEVAGSVYV.

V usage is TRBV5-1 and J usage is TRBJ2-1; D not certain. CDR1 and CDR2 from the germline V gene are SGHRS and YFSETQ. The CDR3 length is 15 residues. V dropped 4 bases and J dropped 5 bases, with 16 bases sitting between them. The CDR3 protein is CASSVRPGTNNEQFF. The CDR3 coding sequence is TGCGCCAGCAGCGTAAGGCCAGGAACCAACAATGAGCAGTTCTTC.

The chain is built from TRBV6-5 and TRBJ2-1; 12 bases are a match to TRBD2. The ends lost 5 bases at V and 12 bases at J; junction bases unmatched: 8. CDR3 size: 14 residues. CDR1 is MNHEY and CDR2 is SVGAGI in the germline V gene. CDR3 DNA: TGTGCCAGCAGTCACGGACTAGCGGGAAGGGGGCAGTTCTTC. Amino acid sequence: CASSHGLAGRGQFF.

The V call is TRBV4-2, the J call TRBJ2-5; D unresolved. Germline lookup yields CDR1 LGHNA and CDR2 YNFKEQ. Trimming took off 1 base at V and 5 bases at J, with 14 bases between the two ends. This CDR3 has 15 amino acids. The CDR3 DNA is TGTGCCAGCAGCCAAGCGGCCAGCCCCAGGGAGACCCAGTACTTC. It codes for CASSQAASPRETQYF.

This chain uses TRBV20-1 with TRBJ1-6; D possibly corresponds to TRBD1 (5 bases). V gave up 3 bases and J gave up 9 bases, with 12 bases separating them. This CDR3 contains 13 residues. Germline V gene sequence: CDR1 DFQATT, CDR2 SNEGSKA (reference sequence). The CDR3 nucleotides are TGCAGTGCTAGTTCGGCAGGGCTTTCACCCCTCCACTTT. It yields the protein CSASSAGLSPLHF.

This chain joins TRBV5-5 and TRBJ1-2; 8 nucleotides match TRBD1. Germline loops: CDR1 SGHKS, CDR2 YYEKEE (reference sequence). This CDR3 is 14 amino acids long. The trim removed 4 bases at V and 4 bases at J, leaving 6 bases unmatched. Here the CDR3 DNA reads TGTGCCAGCAGCCCCGGACAGGGTCGCTATGGCTACACCTTC. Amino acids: CASSPGQGRYGYTF. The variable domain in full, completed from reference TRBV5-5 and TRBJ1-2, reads DAGVTQSPTHLIKTRGQQVTLRCSPISGHKSVSWYQQVLGQGPQFIFQYYEKEERGRGNFPDRFSARQFPNYSSELNVNALLLGDSALYLCASSPGQGRYGYTFGSGTRLTVV.

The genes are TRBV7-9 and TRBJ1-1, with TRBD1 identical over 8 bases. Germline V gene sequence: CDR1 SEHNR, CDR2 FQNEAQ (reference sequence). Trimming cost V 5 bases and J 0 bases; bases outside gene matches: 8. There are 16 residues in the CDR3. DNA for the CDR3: TGTGCCAGCAGCCGACCCGGGACAGGCATGAACACTGAAGCTTTCTTT. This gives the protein CASSRPGTGMNTEAFF.

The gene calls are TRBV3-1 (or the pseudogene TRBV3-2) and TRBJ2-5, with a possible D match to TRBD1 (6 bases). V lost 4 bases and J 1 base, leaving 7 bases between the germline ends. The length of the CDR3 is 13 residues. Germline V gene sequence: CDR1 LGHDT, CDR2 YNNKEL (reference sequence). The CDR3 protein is CASSRTAQETQYF. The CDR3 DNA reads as TGTGCCAGCAGCCGGACAGCCCAAGAGACCCAGTACTTC.

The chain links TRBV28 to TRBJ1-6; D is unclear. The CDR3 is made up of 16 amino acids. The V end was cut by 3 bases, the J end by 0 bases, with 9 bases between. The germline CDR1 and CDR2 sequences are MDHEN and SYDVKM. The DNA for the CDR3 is TGTGCCAGCAGTTTCAGTGGGAGCTCCTATAATTCACCCCTCCACTTT. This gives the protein CASSFSGSSYNSPLHF.

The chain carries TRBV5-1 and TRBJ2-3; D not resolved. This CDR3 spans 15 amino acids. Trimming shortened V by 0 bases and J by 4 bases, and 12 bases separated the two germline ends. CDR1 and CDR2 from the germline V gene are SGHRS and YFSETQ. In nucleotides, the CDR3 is TGCGCCAGCAGCTTGGCCCCCCCGGGTGCAGATACGCAGTATTTT. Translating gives CASSLAPPGADTQYF.

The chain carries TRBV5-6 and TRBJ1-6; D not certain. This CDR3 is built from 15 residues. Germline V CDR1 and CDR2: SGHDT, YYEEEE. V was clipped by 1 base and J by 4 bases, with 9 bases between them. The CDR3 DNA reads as TGTGCCAGCAGCTTGAGACGGGATTATAATTCACCCCTCCACTTT. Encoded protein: CASSLRRDYNSPLHF.

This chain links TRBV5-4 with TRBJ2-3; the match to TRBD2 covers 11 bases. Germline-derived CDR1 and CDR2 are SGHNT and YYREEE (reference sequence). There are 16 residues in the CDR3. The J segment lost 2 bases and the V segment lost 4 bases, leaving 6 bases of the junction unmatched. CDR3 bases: TGTGCCAGCAGCCGTATGACTAGCGGGGCCACAGATACGCAGTATTTT. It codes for CASSRMTSGATDTQYF.

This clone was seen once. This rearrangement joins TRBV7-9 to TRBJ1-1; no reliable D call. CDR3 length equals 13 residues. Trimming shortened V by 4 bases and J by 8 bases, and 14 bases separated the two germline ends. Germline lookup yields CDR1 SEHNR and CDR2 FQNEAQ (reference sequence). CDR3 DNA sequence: TGTGCCAGCAGCTCCGGGGAGGGCAGAGAAGCTTTCTTT. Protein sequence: CASSSGEGREAFF.

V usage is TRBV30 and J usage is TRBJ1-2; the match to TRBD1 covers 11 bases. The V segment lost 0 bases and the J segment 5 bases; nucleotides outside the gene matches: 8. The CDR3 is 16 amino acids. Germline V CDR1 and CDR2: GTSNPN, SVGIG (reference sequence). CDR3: CAWSVQDRGLRYGYTF. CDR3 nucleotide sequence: TGTGCCTGGAGTGTACAGGACAGGGGGCTGAGGTATGGCTACACCTTC. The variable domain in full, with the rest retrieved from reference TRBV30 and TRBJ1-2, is SQTIHQWPATLVQPVGSPLSLECTVEGTSNPNLYWYRQAAGRGLQLLFYSVGIGQISSEVPQNLSASRPQDRQFILSSKKLLLSDSGFYLCAWSVQDRGLRYGYTFGSGTRLTVV.

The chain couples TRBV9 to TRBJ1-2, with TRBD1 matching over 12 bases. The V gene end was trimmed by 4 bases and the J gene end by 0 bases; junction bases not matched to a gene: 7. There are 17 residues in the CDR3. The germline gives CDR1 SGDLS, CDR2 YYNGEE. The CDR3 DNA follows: TGTGCCAGCAGCACCGGGACAGGGGGCCTAGCTAACTATGGCTACACCTTC. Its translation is CASSTGTGGLANYGYTF.

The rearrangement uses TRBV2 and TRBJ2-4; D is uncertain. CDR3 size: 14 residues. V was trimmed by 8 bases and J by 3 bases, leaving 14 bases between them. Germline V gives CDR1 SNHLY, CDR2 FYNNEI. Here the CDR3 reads CASCERLDKNIQYF. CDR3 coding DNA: TGTGCCAGCTGCGAGAGACTCGACAAAAACATTCAGTACTTC.

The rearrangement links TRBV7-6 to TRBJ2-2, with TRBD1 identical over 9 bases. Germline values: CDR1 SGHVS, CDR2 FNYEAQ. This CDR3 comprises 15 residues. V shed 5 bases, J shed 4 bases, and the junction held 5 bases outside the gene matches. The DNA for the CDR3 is TGTGCCAGCAGCCTACTGACAGGGGGCACCGGGGAGCTGTTTTTT. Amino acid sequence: CASSLLTGGTGELFF.

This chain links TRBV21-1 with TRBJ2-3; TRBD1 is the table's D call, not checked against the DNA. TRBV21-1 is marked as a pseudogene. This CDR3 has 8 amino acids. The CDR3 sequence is CASSNPIF. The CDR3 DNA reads TGTGCCAGCAGCAACCCAATTTTT.